The present TCR beta chain was sequenced within a study of regulatory T cells in long-lasting Graves disease. This clonotype was counted many times. Trimming cost V 6 bases and J 5 bases, with 13 bases left between them. The CDR3 is 13 amino acids. The time point is: persistent/refractory GD, antithyroid drugs over 5 years with positive TRAb. The authors made the TCR library using RNA they extracted from PBMCs. Relying on iRepertoire HTBI primers and Arm-PCR of CDR3 regions, the team built TCR beta libraries. TCRdb independently ran MiXCR on the multiplex PCR reads; one entry per CDR3 protein. The repertoire consists of around 300,000 distinct CDR3 sequences, with more than 20% occurring once and the leading ten covering around 50%.

The chain is built from TRBV12-3 or TRBV12-4 and TRBJ1-1, with no clear D. The receptor was derived from a female donor with Graves disease. Sequencing was performed on peripheral blood mononuclear cells (PBMCs), taken when the disease was refractory, from a patient treated with antithyroid drugs. CDR3 sequence (DNA): TGTGCCAGCAGACCAGACTTTGGTACTGAAGCTTTCTTT. Translated: CASRPDFGTEAFF.